One and the same sample provided the 7 T cell receptor beta chains below, sequenced in a study of identical twins. TCRdb analysed the 5' RACE reads with MiXCR anew, one entry per CDR3 protein. Among about 920,000 distinct CDR3 sequences listed, 9% to 15% were seen once. These records were also assigned to another study, of yellow fever vaccine responses in identical twins.

The sequencing input was PBMCs. These receptors all stem from a woman aged 18-29 years in good health.

This clonotype was seen only a few times. The chain joins TRBV5-1 to TRBJ2-5; tentatively, D is TRBD1 or TRBD2 (5 bases each). Germline V gene data show CDR1 as SGHRS and CDR2 as YFSETQ. With 3 bases removed from V and 1 base from J, the gap between germline ends came to 10 bases. This CDR3 is 14 amino acids long. CDR3 sequence (DNA): TGCGCCAGCAGCTGGGACGCGCTCCAAGAGACCCAGTACTTC. This gives the protein CASSWDALQETQYF.

The chain couples TRBV2 to TRBJ2-4, with no clear D. The V end was cut by 5 bases, the J end by 2 bases, with 13 bases between. Germline values: CDR1 SNHLY, CDR2 FYNNEI. The CDR3 consists of 15 residues. The CDR3 region is CASSQGWPPKNIQYF. Here the CDR3 DNA reads TGTGCCAGCAGTCAAGGGTGGCCCCCCAAAAACATTCAGTACTTC. The full variable domain, its missing parts supplied by reference TRBV2 and TRBJ2-4, is EPEVTQTPSHQVTQMGQEVILRCVPISNHLYFYWYRQILGQKVEFLVSFYNNEISEKSEIFDDQFSVERPDGSNFTLKIRSTKLEDSAMYFCASSQGWPPKNIQYFGAGTRLSVL.

The table lists this clonotype with many counts. The CDR3 reads CSAAGTSAGELFF. DNA for the CDR3: TGCAGCGCCGCCGGGACTAGCGCCGGGGAGCTGTTTTTT. This chain links TRBV29-1 with TRBJ2-2, with 10 bases matching TRBD2. V dropped 7 bases and J dropped 6; count of bases not matched to a gene: 5. Germline V gene data show CDR1 as SQVTM and CDR2 as ANQGSEA. This CDR3 region has 13 residues.

A few counts support this clonotype. The chain combines TRBV18 with TRBJ1-1, with D hard to call. The germline V and J ends were trimmed by 3 bases and 2 bases, with 10 bases remaining between them. Germline CDR1 and CDR2: KGHSH and LQKENI. CDR3 length: 14 amino acids. The CDR3 coding sequence is TGTGCCAGCTCACCCCAGGAACTCAACACTGAAGCTTTCTTT. It is translated as CASSPQELNTEAFF. The whole variable domain, remainder taken from reference TRBV18 and TRBJ1-1, is NAGVMQNPRHLVRRRGQEARLRCSPMKGHSHVYWYRQLPEEGLKFMVYLQKENIIDESGMPKERFSAEFPKEGPSILRIQQVVRGDSAAYFCASSPQELNTEAFFGQGTRLTVV.

The sample holds many counts of this clonotype. The V and J genes are TRBV12-3 or TRBV12-4 and TRBJ2-7; D perhaps matches TRBD2 (5 bases). Trimming stripped 5 bases from V and 1 base from J, with 9 bases between. CDR3 length: 13 amino acids. The CDR3: CASSLSGSYEQYV. CDR3 DNA: TGTGCCAGCAGTCTCTCGGGGTCCTACGAGCAGTACGTC.

This chain uses TRBV2 with TRBJ2-1; 7 bases are a match to TRBD2. J lost 1 base, V lost 4 bases, and 16 bases had no gene match. The CDR3 is made up of 19 amino acids. The germline gives CDR1 SNHLY, CDR2 FYNNEI. The CDR3 loop is CASSGRGFKGRGSYNEQFF. The DNA for the CDR3 is TGTGCCAGCAGTGGGCGGGGTTTTAAAGGGCGGGGGTCCTACAATGAGCAGTTCTTC.

This clonotype was found a few times. The junction departs from the called germline gene at one end, perhaps through a read error. The genes are TRBV12-3 or TRBV12-4 and TRBJ1-4, with D possibly matching TRBD1 (6 bases). This CDR3 has 12 amino acids. The CDR3, as DNA: TGTGCCAGCAACCAAGGGGGTGAAAATCTGTTTTTT. Encoded protein: CASNQGGENLFF.